Below are 20 T cell receptor beta chains sequenced from a single sample in a study of PD-L1 blockade in urothelial cancer. Time point reported: pretreatment peripheral blood. This table comes from immunoSEQ multiplex PCR, and its TCRdb copy is limited to in-frame clones, with some not included. The table includes roughly 40,000 clones, 70% to 90% detected once. Sequences were derived from PBMCs, sampled around atezolizumab (anti-PD-L1) treatment. The receptors were gathered from a donor over 35 with urothelial cancer.

The chain has TRBV6-5 and TRBJ1-5; 9 nucleotides align to TRBD1. The germline V gene has CDR1 MNHEY and CDR2 SVGAGI. V shed 6 bases, J shed 4 bases, and the junction held 4 bases outside the gene matches. The CDR3 runs to 14 residues. The CDR3 coding sequence is TGTGCCAGCAGCCCCGACAGGGGGAATCAGCCCCAGCATTTT. Translated, it gives CASSPDRGNQPQHF.

The rearrangement joins TRBV6-1 to TRBJ2-7, with 11 bases lining up with TRBD2. The trim removed 6 bases at V and 0 bases at J, leaving 4 bases unmatched. This CDR3 has 15 amino acids. In germline, CDR1 is MNHNS, CDR2 SASEGT. CDR3 in DNA: TGTGCCAGCAGGGGACTAGCGGAGGGCTCCTACGAGCAGTACTTC. It encodes CASRGLAEGSYEQYF.

This clone has more than one count but fewer than ten. The chain has TRBV18 and TRBJ2-3; tentative D call: TRBD2 (6 bases). Trimming cost V 3 bases and J 4 bases, with 11 bases left between them. Germline CDR1 reads KGHSH; CDR2 reads LQKENI. The CDR3 has 14 residues. The CDR3 sequence is CASSPGRDADTQYF. The CDR3 nucleotides read TGTGCCAGCTCACCGGGGCGGGACGCAGATACGCAGTATTTT.

The chain links TRBV5-1 to TRBJ2-1; 11 bases fit TRBD2. Looked up from germline, CDR1 is SGHRS and CDR2 is YFSETQ. Losses at the gene ends were 3 bases for V and 3 bases for J; bases not matched to a gene: 11. The CDR3 covers 18 residues. This CDR3 reads CASSSSPGLAVVYNEQFF. For the CDR3, the DNA is TGCGCCAGCAGCTCGTCACCGGGACTAGCGGTCGTCTACAATGAGCAGTTCTTC. The full variable domain, its missing parts supplied by reference TRBV5-1 and TRBJ2-1, is KAGVTQTPRYLIKTRGQQVTLSCSPISGHRSVSWYQQTPGQGLQFLFEYFSETQRNKGNFPGRFSGRQFSNSRSEMNVSTLELGDSALYLCASSSSPGLAVVYNEQFFGPGTRLTVL.

In this sample, this clone turned up once. This chain uses TRBV19 with TRBJ2-3; the match to TRBD2 covers 8 bases. Germline loops: CDR1 LNHDA, CDR2 SQIVND (reference sequence). The CDR3 runs to 15 residues. V gave up 7 bases and J gave up 2 bases; unmatched junction bases: 8. The DNA for the CDR3 is TGTGCCAGTATGGTGTCTAGCGGGTACACAGATACGCAGTATTTT. Translated, it gives CASMVSSGYTDTQYF.

V gene TRBV7-8 combines with J gene TRBJ1-3; a weak D match, TRBD1 (5 bases). Germline V gene sequence: CDR1 SGHVS, CDR2 FQNEAQ. The CDR3 runs 16 residues. V was clipped by 5 bases and J by 2 bases, with 16 bases between them. The CDR3 sequence: CASSPSKWGAGNTIYF. The CDR3 region has the DNA TGTGCCAGCAGCCCTAGTAAATGGGGGGCTGGAAACACCATATATTTT. Supplemented by reference TRBV7-8 and TRBJ1-3, the full variable domain reads GAGVSQSPRYKVAKRGQDVALRCDPISGHVSLFWYQQALGQGPEFLTYFQNEAQLDKSGLPSDRFFAERPEGSVSTLKIQRTQQEDSAVYLCASSPSKWGAGNTIYFGEGSWLTVV.

The chain carries TRBV2 and TRBJ1-5; 11 bases are a match to TRBD1. The CDR3 is 20 amino acids. The V gene end was trimmed by 2 bases and the J gene end by 0 bases; junction bases not matched to a gene: 12. The germline gives CDR1 SNHLY, CDR2 FYNNEI. CDR3 protein: CASSEYWTGGRQYSNQPQHF. The CDR3 region has the DNA TGTGCCAGCAGTGAATATTGGACAGGGGGCCGTCAATATAGCAATCAGCCCCAGCATTTT.

The V gene is TRBV7-2, the J gene TRBJ1-4; D not certain. The CDR3 runs 13 residues. The V gene lost 5 bases and the J gene lost 5 bases, with 9 bases spanning the gap. Germline V gives CDR1 SGHTA, CDR2 FQGNSA. CDR3: CASSPQRNEKLFF. CDR3 in DNA: TGTGCCAGCAGCCCACAGAGAAATGAAAAACTGTTTTTT.

In this sample, this clone turned up a few times. The chain carries TRBV5-4 and TRBJ2-7; TRBD1 matches at 7 bases. Germline CDR1 SGHNT, CDR2 YYREEE (reference sequence). This CDR3 comprises 14 residues. V was clipped by 3 bases and J by 0 bases; unmatched bases: 3. CDR3 coding DNA: TGTGCCAGCAGCTCCGGACAGGACTCCTACGAGCAGTACTTC. This translates into CASSSGQDSYEQYF.

This sequence joins TRBV27 and TRBJ2-3; 8 bases map to TRBD2. The V segment lost 4 bases and the J segment 3 bases; nucleotides outside the gene matches: 9. Germline V gene sequence: CDR1 MNHEY, CDR2 SMNVEV (reference sequence). The CDR3 consists of 16 residues. The CDR3 DNA follows: TGTGCCAGCAGTTGGGGCGGGAGGCCCGTGACAGATACGCAGTATTTT. This codes for CASSWGGRPVTDTQYF.

The V gene is TRBV23-1, the J gene TRBJ2-7, with a possible D match to TRBD1 (6 bases). TRBV23-1 is assigned to the ORF class and has an uncertain function. The V end was cut by 3 bases, the J end by 7 bases, with 28 bases between. This CDR3 has 18 residues. For the CDR3, the DNA is TGCGCCAGCAGTCAGCCGATCCCCCGGGACACGCCGAGATGTGAGCAGTACTTC. This codes for CASSQPIPRDTPRCEQYF.

The gene calls are TRBV27 and TRBJ2-7; 7 nucleotides align to TRBD1. The trim removed 0 bases at V and 3 bases at J, leaving 5 bases unmatched. The germline CDR1 and CDR2 sequences are MNHEY and SMNVEV (reference sequence). The CDR3 runs 15 residues. CDR3 sequence: CASSLSPGGDYEQYF. CDR3 sequence (DNA): TGTGCCAGCAGTTTATCACCAGGGGGAGACTACGAGCAGTACTTC.

The rearrangement uses TRBV11-2 and TRBJ2-2; tentatively, D is TRBD2 (5 bases). This CDR3 comprises 18 residues. Germline assignment: CDR1 SGHAT and CDR2 FQNNGV. V lost 1 base, J lost 4 bases, and 19 bases lay in between. The CDR3 nucleotides are TGTGCCAGCAGCTTAGTTCCCCGGATCCCTCGGGGCACCGGGGAGCTGTTTTTT. Amino acid sequence: CASSLVPRIPRGTGELFF.

The chain combines TRBV5-6 with TRBJ2-2; the match to TRBD1 covers 9 bases. The ends lost 1 base at V and 0 bases at J; junction bases unmatched: 4. Per germline, CDR1 SGHDT and CDR2 YYEEEE. CDR3 length: 17 residues. The CDR3 nucleotides are TGTGCCAGCAGCTTGTGGGGGGACAGGGCGAACACCGGGGAGCTGTTTTTT. Amino acid sequence: CASSLWGDRANTGELFF.

V usage is TRBV5-6 and J usage is TRBJ2-3; D might be TRBD1 (5 bases). The germline V gene encodes CDR1 SGHDT and CDR2 YYEEEE. V was pared by 4 bases and J by 0 bases, with 12 bases between. The length of the CDR3 is 15 residues. CDR3 DNA: TGTGCCAGCAGCGCACAGGCAGCTAGCACAGATACGCAGTATTTT. Amino acids: CASSAQAASTDTQYF.

The V gene is TRBV11-3, the J gene TRBJ2-2; 7 nucleotides align to TRBD2. V trimming: 5 bases; J trimming: 6 bases; junction bases outside the gene matches: 18. Germline CDR1 SGHNT, CDR2 YENEEA. The CDR3 sequence is 18 residues long. The CDR3 nucleotides read TGTGCCAGCAGCCCTCGGGGCTCGTGGGAGGGCCGGTCCGGGGAGCTGTTTTTT. Translating gives CASSPRGSWEGRSGELFF.

The rearrangement joins TRBV7-9 to TRBJ2-3; tentatively, D is TRBD1 (6 bases). Germline CDR1 reads SEHNR; CDR2 reads FQNEAQ (reference sequence). The CDR3 loop spans 15 amino acids. Trimming left V 5 bases short and J 1 base short, with 13 bases between. Here the CDR3 reads CASSPGARGTDTQYF. The DNA of the CDR3 is TGTGCCAGCAGCCCAGGGGCCCGGGGCACAGATACGCAGTATTTT.

The V call is TRBV7-2, the J call TRBJ2-5, with unresolved D. The CDR3 loop spans 12 amino acids. V lost 1 base, J lost 4 bases, and 4 bases lay in between. CDR1 is SGHTA, CDR2 FQGNSA, per germline. The CDR3 DNA reads as TGTGCCAGCAGCTTAGACGGAGAGACCCAGTACTTC. As protein: CASSLDGETQYF.

The chain combines TRBV28 with TRBJ1-2; D is possibly TRBD1 (5 bases). V shed 0 bases and J shed 6 bases, with 11 bases lying between them. The CDR3 has 14 residues. CDR1 and CDR2 from the germline V gene are MDHEN and SYDVKM. Here the CDR3 reads CASSLWGGVDGYTF. Here the CDR3 DNA reads TGTGCCAGCAGTTTATGGGGGGGGGTTGATGGCTACACCTTC.

The chain joins TRBV5-1 to TRBJ2-7, with 7 bases matching TRBD2. J was trimmed by 7 bases and V by 0 bases; bases with no gene match: 7. This CDR3 comprises 14 residues. The germline gives CDR1 SGHRS, CDR2 YFSETQ. CDR3 nucleotides: TGCGCCAGCAGCTTGGTGGGAGGGCGAGGGGAGCAGTACTTC. Its protein is CASSLVGGRGEQYF.